The 32 T cell receptor beta chains below were found in one sample sequenced in a study of blood T cell repertoires in COVID-19. Sequencing was performed with immunoSEQ multiplex PCR; in TCRdb, only in-frame clones are kept and a portion is missing. The sample includes 25,000 to 35,000 clones, approximately 84% of them seen just once. Material for sequencing was peripheral blood. The receptor set was obtained from a woman aged 60-70 years with acute or convalescent COVID-19.

The chain recombines TRBV5-1 with TRBJ2-5; D is unclear. Trimming took 2 bases from V and 5 from J, leaving 10 bases between them. The CDR3 has 13 amino acids. In germline, CDR1 is SGHRS, CDR2 YFSETQ. CDR3 amino acids: CASSLVSGETQYF. The CDR3 coding sequence is TGCGCCAGCAGCTTAGTGTCGGGTGAGACCCAGTACTTC. Using reference TRBV5-1 and TRBJ2-5 for the parts outside the CDR3, the full variable domain is KAGVTQTPRYLIKTRGQQVTLSCSPISGHRSVSWYQQTPGQGLQFLFEYFSETQRNKGNFPGRFSGRQFSNSRSEMNVSTLELGDSALYLCASSLVSGETQYFGPGTRLLVL.

V gene TRBV19 combines with J gene TRBJ1-2; 7 nucleotides match TRBD1. The CDR3 is 15 residues long. V gave up 5 bases and J gave up 4 bases; unmatched junction bases: 10. Per germline, CDR1 LNHDA and CDR2 SQIVND (reference sequence). The CDR3 reads CASSVPGQRTYGYTF. Here the CDR3 DNA reads TGTGCCAGTAGTGTTCCGGGACAGAGGACCTATGGCTACACCTTC.

By share, this clone counts as large. The chain's CDR3 is CASSLRTDTYNEQFF. CDR3 in DNA: TGCGCCAGCAGCCTGCGGACAGATACCTACAATGAGCAGTTCTTC. The rearrangement joins TRBV5-1 to TRBJ2-1; D might be TRBD1 (6 bases). The CDR3 has 15 amino acids. CDR1 and CDR2 (germline): SGHRS, YFSETQ. V lost 4 bases and J lost 2, with 13 bases in between. Combining the CDR3 with reference TRBV5-1 and TRBJ2-1 gives the whole variable domain KAGVTQTPRYLIKTRGQQVTLSCSPISGHRSVSWYQQTPGQGLQFLFEYFSETQRNKGNFPGRFSGRQFSNSRSEMNVSTLELGDSALYLCASSLRTDTYNEQFFGPGTRLTVL.

This clone occurred once. J is TRBJ1-2 and V is TRBV18; a weak D match, TRBD1 (5 bases). Trimming cost V 6 bases and J 4 bases, with 15 bases left between them. CDR1 is KGHSH and CDR2 is LQKENI in the germline V gene. The length of the CDR3 is 14 residues. The CDR3 loop is CASSPGQPPYGYTF. CDR3 sequence (DNA): TGTGCCAGCTCCCCAGGACAACCGCCCTATGGCTACACCTTC. Full variable domain (rest looked up from reference TRBV18 and TRBJ1-2): NAGVMQNPRHLVRRRGQEARLRCSPMKGHSHVYWYRQLPEEGLKFMVYLQKENIIDESGMPKERFSAEFPKEGPSILRIQQVVRGDSAAYFCASSPGQPPYGYTFGSGTRLTVV.

The gene calls are TRBV2 and TRBJ2-1; TRBD2 agrees at 13 bases. The germline gives CDR1 SNHLY, CDR2 FYNNEI. The CDR3 loop spans 16 amino acids. V was pared by 3 bases and J by 8 bases, with 7 bases of the junction left unmatched. The CDR3 reads CASSESLAGGQDEQFF. The CDR3 DNA follows: TGTGCCAGCAGTGAGTCACTAGCGGGGGGGCAGGATGAGCAGTTCTTC.

The chain joins TRBV5-8 to TRBJ1-4, with D tentatively TRBD1 (5 bases). CDR1 and CDR2 from the germline V gene are SGHTS and YDEGEE. Trimming left V 4 bases short and J 0 bases short, with 13 bases between. The CDR3 is 16 residues long. The CDR3 DNA reads as TGTGCCAGCAGCCGCAGGGCAGGAGCAACTAATGAAAAACTGTTTTTT. As protein: CASSRRAGATNEKLFF.

The rearrangement uses TRBV6-4 and TRBJ1-1, with 7 bases matching TRBD1. Germline CDR1 reads MRHNA; CDR2 reads SNTAGT. The V and J ends lost 0 bases and 1 base, in that order; junction bases with no gene match: 5. The CDR3 has 16 residues. CDR3 sequence reads: CASSDSLQGKNTEAFF. Here the CDR3 DNA reads TGTGCCAGCAGTGACTCGCTACAGGGGAAGAACACTGAAGCTTTCTTT.

CDR3 in DNA: TGTGCCAGCGCGCCAGAGGTACACAACTATGGCTACACCTTC. Amino acids: CASAPEVHNYGYTF. V gene TRBV5-5 combines with J gene TRBJ1-2, with no clear D. V lost 7 bases and J lost 2, with 15 bases in between. From germline, CDR1 is SGHKS and CDR2 YYEKEE (reference sequence). The CDR3 contains 14 residues.

This chain links TRBV5-1 with TRBJ1-2; 7 positions match TRBD1. V lost 2 bases to trimming and J lost 4 bases; unmatched junction nucleotides: 5. Germline CDR1 is SGHRS and CDR2 is YFSETQ. The length of the CDR3 is 14 residues. The DNA for the CDR3 is TGCGCCAGCAGCTTAACCAGGGGGTCCTATGGCTACACCTTC. This gives the protein CASSLTRGSYGYTF.

The chain joins TRBV5-4 to TRBJ2-5, with 7 bases identical to TRBD2. The CDR3 contains 14 residues. Germline V gene lookup returns CDR1 SGHNT and CDR2 YYREEE (reference sequence). The V segment lost 2 bases and the J segment 2 bases; nucleotides outside the gene matches: 3. CDR3 residues: CASSFSGPQETQYF. CDR3 nucleotides: TGTGCCAGCAGCTTTAGCGGGCCTCAAGAGACCCAGTACTTC. The full variable domain, rest sourced from reference TRBV5-4 and TRBJ2-5, is ETGVTQSPTHLIKTRGQQVTLRCSSQSGHNTVSWYQQALGQGPQFIFQYYREEENGRGNFPPRFSGLQFPNYSSELNVNALELDDSALYLCASSFSGPQETQYFGPGTRLLVL.

The gene calls are TRBV15 and TRBJ2-7; D might be TRBD1 (5 bases). Germline CDR1 LNHNV, CDR2 YYDKDF (reference sequence). V lost 2 bases to trimming and J lost 0 bases, with 11 bases between them. The CDR3 length is 15 residues. The CDR3 sequence is CATSRPGQSSYEQYF. DNA of the CDR3: TGTGCCACCAGCAGACCCGGACAATCCTCCTACGAGCAGTACTTC.

The rearrangement joins TRBV5-1 to TRBJ1-2, with D maybe TRBD1 (6 bases). The CDR3 is made up of 13 amino acids. V lost 3 bases to trimming and J lost 3 bases, with 9 bases between them. Germline CDR1 is SGHRS and CDR2 is YFSETQ. The CDR3 spells CASSSEGDYGYTF. As DNA, the CDR3 is TGCGCCAGCAGCTCCGAGGGGGACTATGGCTACACCTTC.

The J gene is TRBJ2-1, the V gene TRBV15, with TRBD1 identical over 7 bases. This CDR3 is 16 amino acids long. V lost 1 base and J lost 3; bases outside the gene matches: 6. CDR1 LNHNV and CDR2 YYDKDF come from the germline V gene (reference sequence). Written as DNA, the CDR3 is TGTGCCACCAGCAGAGGCAGACAGGGTAGCTACAATGAGCAGTTCTTC. Amino acids: CATSRGRQGSYNEQFF. Full variable domain (missing parts from reference TRBV15 and TRBJ2-1): DAMVIQNPRYQVTQFGKPVTLSCSQTLNHNVMYWYQQKSSQAPKLLFHYYDKDFNNEADTPDNFQSRRPNTSFCFLDIRSPGLGDTAMYLCATSRGRQGSYNEQFFGPGTRLTVL.

The gene calls are TRBV5-6 and TRBJ2-3; 14 nucleotides agree with TRBD2. This CDR3 spans 19 amino acids. Germline assignment: CDR1 SGHDT and CDR2 YYEEEE. Germline trimming cut 4 bases from V and 5 bases from J; bases unmatched to any gene: 15. CDR3 loop: CASSPYTLGLAGVEDTQYF. CDR3 DNA: TGTGCCAGCAGCCCCTATACTCTGGGACTAGCGGGGGTAGAAGATACGCAGTATTTT. Supplemented by reference TRBV5-6 and TRBJ2-3, the full variable domain reads DAGVTQSPTHLIKTRGQQVTLRCSPKSGHDTVSWYQQALGQGPQFIFQYYEEEERQRGNFPDRFSGHQFPNYSSELNVNALLLGDSALYLCASSPYTLGLAGVEDTQYFGPGTRLTVL.

The chain combines TRBV2 with TRBJ2-1, with 10 bases matching TRBD2. The CDR3 is made up of 14 amino acids. Germline CDR1 is SNHLY and CDR2 is FYNNEI. The ends lost 7 bases at V and 8 bases at J; junction bases unmatched: 8. CDR3 residues: CASNERGGWDEQFF. The CDR3 DNA follows: TGTGCCAGCAATGAGCGGGGGGGCTGGGATGAGCAGTTCTTC.

This chain joins TRBV18 and TRBJ2-7, with 8 bases fitting TRBD2. Germline trimming cut 5 bases from V and 4 bases from J; bases unmatched to any gene: 10. The CDR3 consists of 15 residues. Germline V lookup: CDR1 KGHSH, CDR2 LQKENI. The CDR3 bases are TGTGCCAGCTCAGGGTCCGGGACTAGGTCGTACGAGCAGTACTTC. Amino acids: CASSGSGTRSYEQYF.

V and J are TRBV12-5 and TRBJ2-5; the D gene is possibly TRBD1 (6 bases). This CDR3 has 12 amino acids. Germline loops: CDR1 LGHNT, CDR2 FRNRAP. With 6 bases removed from V and 7 bases from J, the gap between germline ends came to 12 bases. The CDR3 coding sequence is TGTGCTAGTGGAGTACAGGGTGGGACCCAGTACTTC. Its protein product is CASGVQGGTQYF.

V and J are TRBV2 and TRBJ2-5; no firm D call. Germline V lookup: CDR1 SNHLY, CDR2 FYNNEI. The CDR3 loop spans 12 amino acids. V dropped 6 bases and J dropped 5 bases, with 10 bases sitting between them. The CDR3 sequence: CASSVTTETQYF. The CDR3 DNA sequence: TGTGCCAGCAGCGTCACAACGGAGACCCAGTACTTC.

The chain combines TRBV5-8 with TRBJ1-1; 7 nucleotides agree with TRBD1. The CDR3 covers 13 residues. Germline V CDR1 and CDR2: SGHTS, YDEGEE. Trimming took 1 base from V and 5 from J; bases not matched to a gene: 2. DNA of the CDR3: TGTGCCAGCAGCTTGCACAGGGGAACTGAAGCTTTCTTT. Translating gives CASSLHRGTEAFF.

J is TRBJ1-2 and V is TRBV3-1 (or the pseudogene TRBV3-2); TRBD1 aligns across 10 bases. Unmatched junction bases numbered 15, after V lost 0 bases and J lost 5 bases. Germline loops: CDR1 LGHDT, CDR2 YNNKEL (reference sequence). This CDR3 has 19 residues. The CDR3 spells CASSQEMGTGANRGYGYTF. The CDR3 bases are TGTGCCAGCAGCCAAGAAATGGGGACAGGGGCTAACCGGGGGTATGGCTACACCTTC.

In this sample, this clone turned up a few times. This chain connects TRBV18 to TRBJ2-7; TRBD2 agrees at 8 bases. This CDR3 contains 16 residues. Looked up from germline, CDR1 is KGHSH and CDR2 is LQKENI. V dropped 2 bases and J dropped 2; count of bases not matched to a gene: 8. The CDR3 reads CASSPGPAGGAYEQYF. Written as DNA, the CDR3 is TGTGCCAGCTCACCAGGGCCCGCCGGGGGGGCCTACGAGCAGTACTTC.

This chain connects TRBV29-1 to TRBJ2-7; D is possibly TRBD1 (6 bases). The CDR3 runs to 15 residues. Trimming shortened V by 2 bases and J by 1 base, and 15 bases separated the two germline ends. Germline V lookup: CDR1 SQVTM, CDR2 ANQGSEA. The chain's CDR3 is CSVELPDSVSYEQYF. The CDR3 DNA reads TGCAGCGTTGAACTCCCGGACAGCGTTTCCTACGAGCAGTACTTC.

The rearrangement joins TRBV23-1 to TRBJ1-1; the D is unclear. TRBV23-1 counts as an open reading frame of uncertain function. Trimming pared 2 bases from V and 8 bases from J, leaving 9 bases between. This CDR3 has 12 residues. CDR3 DNA sequence: TGCGCCAGCAGTCAACCGACTCCCGAAGCTTTCTTT. This encodes CASSQPTPEAFF.

This chain joins TRBV7-2 and TRBJ2-3; D possibly corresponds to TRBD2 (7 bases). The CDR3 is made up of 17 amino acids. Germline loops: CDR1 SGHTA, CDR2 FQGNSA. The V end was cut by 2 bases, the J end by 2 bases, with 17 bases between. This CDR3 reads CASSLIEGGLYTDTQYF. Written as DNA, the CDR3 is TGTGCCAGCAGCTTAATCGAGGGGGGGCTTTACACAGATACGCAGTATTTT. Filled out from reference TRBV7-2 and TRBJ2-3, the complete variable domain reads GAGVSQSPSNKVTEKGKDVELRCDPISGHTALYWYRQSLGQGLEFLIYFQGNSAPDKSGLPSDRFSAERTGGSVSTLTIQRTQQEDSAVYLCASSLIEGGLYTDTQYFGPGTRLTVL.

V and J are TRBV2 and TRBJ2-1, with TRBD2 identical over 13 bases. This CDR3 spans 14 amino acids. CDR1 and CDR2 from the germline V gene are SNHLY and FYNNEI. Losses at the gene ends were 4 bases for V and 9 bases for J; bases not matched to a gene: 3. In nucleotides, the CDR3 is TGTGCCAGCAGTGCCGGGACTAGCGGGACTGAGCAGTTCTTC. Residues: CASSAGTSGTEQFF.

This clone was seen only once. The V gene is TRBV2, the J gene TRBJ1-4; TRBD1 matches at 10 bases. V lost 2 bases, J lost 8 bases, and 5 bases stayed unmatched. Per the germline V gene, CDR1 is SNHLY and CDR2 is FYNNEI. The CDR3 is made up of 15 amino acids. Here the CDR3 DNA reads TGTGCCAGCAGTGAACGACAGGGGGCAGGGGAAAAACTGTTTTTT. Encoded protein: CASSERQGAGEKLFF.

This clone was seen only once. The rearrangement uses TRBV19 and TRBJ2-7; possibly TRBD1 for D (5 bases). CDR1 LNHDA and CDR2 SQIVND come from the germline V gene (reference sequence). The CDR3 spans 14 residues. V was trimmed by 3 bases and J by 5 bases, leaving 14 bases between them. CDR3 sequence (DNA): TGTGCCAGTAGTATGAGCAGGGCTGCCGACGAGCAGTACTTC. This codes for CASSMSRAADEQYF.

The chain couples TRBV19 to TRBJ1-1; D remains ambiguous. V was cut by 5 bases and J by 6 bases, with 13 bases left in between. CDR3 length: 13 amino acids. Germline loops: CDR1 LNHDA, CDR2 SQIVND (reference sequence). This CDR3 is CASSPTRGAEAFF. CDR3 in DNA: TGTGCCAGTAGTCCAACCCGCGGGGCTGAAGCTTTCTTT.

V gene TRBV7-9 combines with J gene TRBJ1-1, with 7 positions matching TRBD1. This CDR3 is 13 amino acids long. CDR1 and CDR2 (germline): SEHNR, FQNEAQ (reference sequence). Trimming at V came to 8 bases and at J to 0 bases, leaving 3 bases not matched to a gene. The CDR3 sequence is CASQGQLNTEAFF. CDR3 DNA: TGTGCCAGCCAGGGACAGCTGAACACTGAAGCTTTCTTT.

The V and J genes are TRBV11-2 and TRBJ1-2, with D maybe TRBD1 (6 bases). This CDR3 is 16 amino acids long. V was shortened by 5 bases and J by 0 bases, with 16 bases between the two germline ends. Germline V gene lookup returns CDR1 SGHAT and CDR2 FQNNGV. CDR3 in amino acids: CASSQEGDVTNYGYTF. The CDR3, as DNA: TGTGCCAGCAGCCAAGAGGGGGATGTTACTAACTATGGCTACACCTTC. The variable domain in full, with the rest retrieved from reference TRBV11-2 and TRBJ1-2, is EAGVAQSPRYKIIEKRQSVAFWCNPISGHATLYWYQQILGQGPKLLIQFQNNGVVDDSQLPKDRFSAERLKGVDSTLKIQPAKLEDSAVYLCASSQEGDVTNYGYTFGSGTRLTVV.

This clone was counted a few times. This sequence joins TRBV5-5 and TRBJ2-3, with 12 bases lining up with TRBD1. With 4 bases clipped from V and 6 bases from J, the junction kept 12 bases outside the gene matches. CDR1 is SGHKS and CDR2 is YYEKEE in the germline V gene (reference sequence). The CDR3 runs to 17 residues. CDR3: CASSLGPGQGARDTQYF. Here the CDR3 DNA reads TGTGCCAGCAGCCTTGGTCCGGGACAGGGGGCGCGGGATACGCAGTATTTT.

J is TRBJ2-7 and V is TRBV27, with D possibly matching TRBD2 (6 bases). Germline CDR1 is MNHEY and CDR2 is SMNVEV (reference sequence). This CDR3 comprises 14 residues. The V end was cut by 2 bases, the J end by 4 bases, with 12 bases between. CDR3 bases: TGTGCCAGCAGTTTAAAAGTCGGGGGATACGAGCAGTACTTC. As protein: CASSLKVGGYEQYF.